What follows describes a single T cell receptor (beta chain). Its antigen is not yet known. One base away there is no much larger clone; base qualities are not given. The data stem from a study of blood T cell repertoires in COVID-19 (TCRdb year 2020). With respect to the entire study: Collaborator samples came from the United States, Italy and Spain and covered acute and convalescent phases of COVID-19. The material from the prospective study consisted of cDNA or gDNA derived from T cells, B-cell-depleted T cells, or PBMCs. Deeply sampled blood TCRbeta repertoires from subjects exposed to, actively infected with, or recovered from COVID-19 were included in the dataset. The repertoires were released in a freely available public database meant as a resource for research on the immune response to SARS-CoV-2. The samples were drawn from two sources: the first 160 participants of the ongoing ImmuneRACE study, and 950 to 1,500 subjects contributed by 6 global collaborators. The sample metadata nearly always contained a de-identified subject ID, COVID-19 status, age in years and sex. Where available, HLA class I and class II types were obtained from metadata supplied by the sample provider rather than from assay-based typing. Overall results and qualifications from the work: The quantity of clinical and demographic metadata differed by source and by participant and was supplied without curation.

Trimming at the junction amounts to 1 base on V and 9 bases on J, and the germline ends lie 7 bases apart. From cysteine to phenylalanine, the CDR3 is 12 amino acids long. The only DNA kept is the CDR3, 36 bases in frame from the first base. Based on the germline V gene (reference sequence), the CDR1 and CDR2 sequences are LNHNV and YYDKDF. The collaborating institutions used their own protocols to collect whole blood in K2EDTA tubes. Collaborator samples were shipped for TCRbeta analysis as frozen whole blood, isolated PBMCs, or DNA extracted from either sample type. TCRbeta CDR3 regions were amplified from genomic DNA by means of the immunoSEQ Assay, a bias-controlled multiplex PCR. Per the source publication's procedure: Nucleated cell counts per sample were estimated from amplification of reference gene primers within the assay. To quantify the absolute abundance of each unique TCRbeta CDR3 rearrangement, sequence reads were collapsed and filtered. For each sample, productive Simpson clonality was calculated by taking the square root of Simpson's diversity index across productive rearrangements. TCRdb carries this immuneACCESS record with in-frame sequences only. Its versions omit some clonotypes, under half of them owing to an unresolved V gene in the studies checked, with the rest unexplained. V and J calls and clone size are those listed in that table; D and trimming were worked out from the DNA. Here the sample has 100,000 to 120,000 clones; approximately 65% occur a single time. The top ten clonotypes cover 6% to 8.5% of the sample.

This receptor was taken from a woman in her sixties or seventies with acute or convalescent COVID-19. The chain is encoded by TRBV15 joined to TRBJ1-5, with no confident D gene call. What was sequenced was peripheral blood. For the CDR3, the sequence is CATSRVPGPQHF. The sequence in DNA is TGTGCCACCAGCAGAGTTCCGGGGCCCCAGCATTTT.